This T cell receptor (beta chain) was observed in a study of T-cell memory formation after mild COVID-19. Findings and caveats of the study: Clones that shrank (day 15 to 85) were balanced CD4/CD8, whereas later expanders leaned CD4+. What remained unconfirmed was the SARS-CoV-2 specificity of second-wave clones peaking on day 37.

Researchers used 5'RACE with constant-segment primers to make TCR alpha and TCR beta cDNA libraries that carry sample barcodes and UMIs. In TCRdb, the 5' RACE reads were re-called with MiXCR into one record per CDR3 protein. The table records over 300,000 distinct CDR3 sequences, 20% to 25% of them present only once. CDR1 is ENHRY, CDR2 SYGVKD, per germline. This CDR3 is 12 amino acids long. The V gene lost 4 bases and the J gene lost 13 bases, with 16 bases spanning the gap. The table lists this clonotype with many counts. Its target is unknown. Sequenced: PBMCs or a T cell subset sorted from them (not recorded which). The chain recombines TRBV10-3 with TRBJ1-2; maybe TRBD1 (6 bases). This TCR was sampled from a man aged 18-30 years who had mild COVID-19 (a few samples of this study predate the infection). Cell type and time point are not known. CDR3 region: CAISGAQGRSTF. CDR3 sequence (DNA): TGTGCCATCAGTGGTGCCCAGGGGAGGTCCACCTTC.